This T cell receptor beta chain was recovered during a study of cytomegalovirus exposure and HLA in healthy donors. Whole-study results and caveats: One cluster of highly shared sequence variants probably arose as a sequencing artifact. Earlier analysis looked at TCR beta V segments, and most were productive about 87% or about 30% of the time. By a later analysis, the bulk of CMV-associated TCR beta chains appeared HLA-restricted. Later analysis suggested links between common viral pathogens and several top significant clusters.

13 Jbeta primers and 60 Vbeta primers were used for the PCR. Here immunoSEQ multiplex PCR was the method, and the copy in TCRdb shows in-frame clones only, minus some. The repertoire holds roughly 100,000 clones, with over 65% as singletons. Regarding this clone: The antigen is unknown.

CDR1 and CDR2 from the germline V gene are SGHRS and YFSETQ. V was cut by 2 bases and J by 6 bases, with 20 bases left in between. The length of the CDR3 is 16 residues. Sequences were obtained from PBMCs. This TCR was recovered from a human donor in good health. The chain is built from TRBV5-1 and TRBJ1-2; D may be TRBD1 (6 bases). The CDR3, as DNA: TGCGCCAGCAGCTTAGGACACGTCCTAAAGGGGGATGGCTACACCTTC. Protein: CASSLGHVLKGDGYTF.